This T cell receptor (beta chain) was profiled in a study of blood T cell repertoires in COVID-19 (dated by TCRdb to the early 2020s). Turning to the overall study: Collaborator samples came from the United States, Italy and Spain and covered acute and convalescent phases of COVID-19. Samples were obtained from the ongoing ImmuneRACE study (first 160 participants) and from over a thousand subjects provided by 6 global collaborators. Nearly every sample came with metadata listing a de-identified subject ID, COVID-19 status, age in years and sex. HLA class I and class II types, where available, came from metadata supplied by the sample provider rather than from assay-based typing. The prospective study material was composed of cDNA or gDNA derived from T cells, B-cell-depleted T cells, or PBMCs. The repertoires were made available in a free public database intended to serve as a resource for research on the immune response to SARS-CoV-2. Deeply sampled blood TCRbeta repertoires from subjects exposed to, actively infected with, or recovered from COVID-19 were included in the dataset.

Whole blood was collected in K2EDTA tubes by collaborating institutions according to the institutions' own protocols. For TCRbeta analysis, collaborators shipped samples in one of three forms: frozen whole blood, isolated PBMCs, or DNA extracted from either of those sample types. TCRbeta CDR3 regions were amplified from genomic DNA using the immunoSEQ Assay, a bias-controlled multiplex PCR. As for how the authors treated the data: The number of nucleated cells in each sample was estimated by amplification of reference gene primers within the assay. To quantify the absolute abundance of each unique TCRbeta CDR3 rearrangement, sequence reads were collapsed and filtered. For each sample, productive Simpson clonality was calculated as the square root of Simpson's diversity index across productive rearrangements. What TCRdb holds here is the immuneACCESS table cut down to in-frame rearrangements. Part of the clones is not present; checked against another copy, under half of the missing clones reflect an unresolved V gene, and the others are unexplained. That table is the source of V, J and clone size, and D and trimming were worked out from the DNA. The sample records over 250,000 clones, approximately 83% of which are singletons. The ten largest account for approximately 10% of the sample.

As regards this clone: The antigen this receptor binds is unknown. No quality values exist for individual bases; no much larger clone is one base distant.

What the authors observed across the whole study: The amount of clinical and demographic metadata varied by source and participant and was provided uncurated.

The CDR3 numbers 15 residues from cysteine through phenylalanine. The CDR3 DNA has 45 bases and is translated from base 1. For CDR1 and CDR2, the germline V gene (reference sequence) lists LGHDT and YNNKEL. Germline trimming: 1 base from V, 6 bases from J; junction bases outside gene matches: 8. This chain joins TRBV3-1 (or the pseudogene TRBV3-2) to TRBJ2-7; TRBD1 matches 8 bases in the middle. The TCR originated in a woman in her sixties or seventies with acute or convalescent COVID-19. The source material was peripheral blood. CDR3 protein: CASSQVGGQGGEQYF. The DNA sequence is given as TGTGCCAGCAGCCAAGTTGGAGGACAGGGAGGCGAGCAGTACTTC.